Shown below are 28 T cell receptor beta chains from a single sample sequenced in a study of T cells after posttransplantation cyclophosphamide. Measured with immunoSEQ multiplex PCR; TCRdb has only the in-frame clones, and not every one. The table records about 66,000 clones, 90% to 95% of them present only once. Material: PBMCs. These receptors all come from a woman under 40 in good health and a related stem cell transplant donor.

This chain joins TRBV15 and TRBJ1-1; D is uncertain. Trimming cost V 0 bases and J 4 bases, with 6 bases left between them. This CDR3 comprises 13 residues. The germline V gene has CDR1 LNHNV and CDR2 YYDKDF (reference sequence). The CDR3 region is CATSRDGSTEAFF. The CDR3 DNA reads TGTGCCACCAGCAGAGATGGGAGCACTGAAGCTTTCTTT.

The chain links TRBV4-1 to TRBJ1-1; D not resolved. The germline CDR1 and CDR2 sequences are MGHRA and YSYEKL. The CDR3 covers 13 residues. V was trimmed by 0 bases and J by 3 bases, leaving 5 bases between them. The CDR3 sequence: CASSQEPDTEAFF. DNA for the CDR3: TGCGCCAGCAGCCAAGAACCGGACACTGAAGCTTTCTTT.

The chain carries TRBV6-5 and TRBJ1-5, with D unclear. V lost 6 bases, J lost 3 bases, and 15 bases lay in between. The CDR3 spans 15 residues. Germline V CDR1 and CDR2: MNHEY, SVGAGI. The CDR3 region is CASSQGRWANQPQHF. The CDR3 nucleotides read TGTGCCAGCAGCCAAGGACGGTGGGCCAATCAGCCCCAGCATTTT.

The CDR3 protein is CASSQTGNGYTF. CDR3 coding DNA: TGCGCCAGCAGCCAAACAGGGAATGGCTACACCTTC. This chain uses TRBV4-3 with TRBJ1-2, with a tentative D call TRBD1 (6 bases). The CDR3 totals 12 residues. Germline V lookup: CDR1 LGHNA, CDR2 YSLEER. Trimming cost V 2 bases and J 6 bases, with 7 bases left between them.

CDR3 protein: CASSLQGAGELFF. CDR3 bases: TGTGCCAGCAGCTTACAGGGCGCCGGGGAGCTGTTTTTT. The J gene is TRBJ2-2, the V gene TRBV11-3; TRBD1 is a possible D gene (5 bases). Per germline, CDR1 SGHNT and CDR2 YENEEA. Trimming pared 2 bases from V and 6 bases from J, leaving 7 bases between. The CDR3 consists of 13 residues.

The rearrangement joins TRBV19 to TRBJ2-7, with TRBD1 matching 11 bases. The CDR3 is 15 residues long. The junction had 3 bases not matched to a gene; V was cut back by 2 bases and J by 3 bases. CDR1 and CDR2 from the germline V gene are LNHDA and SQIVND (reference sequence). The CDR3 protein is CASSIRGTGGYEQYF. The DNA of the CDR3 is TGTGCCAGTAGTATAAGGGGGACAGGGGGCTACGAGCAGTACTTC. Full variable domain (remainder filled in from reference TRBV19 and TRBJ2-7): DGGITQSPKYLFRKEGQNVTLSCEQNLNHDAMYWYRQDPGQGLRLIYYSQIVNDFQKGDIAEGYSVSREKKESFPLTVTSAQKNPTAFYLCASSIRGTGGYEQYFGPGTRLTVT.

This sequence joins TRBV6-5 and TRBJ2-7; 9 bases match TRBD1. Germline CDR1 MNHEY, CDR2 SVGAGI. With V trimmed by 4 bases and J by 7 bases, 11 bases remained unmatched. The CDR3 is 15 amino acids. CDR3 coding DNA: TGTGCCAGCAGTTCTTCCGGGACAGGGAATGAGGAGCAGTACTTC. Encoded protein: CASSSSGTGNEEQYF.

The rearrangement uses TRBV19 and TRBJ1-2; no reliable D call. From germline, CDR1 is LNHDA and CDR2 SQIVND (reference sequence). The length of the CDR3 is 13 residues. V lost 1 base and J lost 8, with 11 bases in between. This chain's CDR3 is CASSIAGPGGYTF. The CDR3 region has the DNA TGTGCCAGTAGTATAGCCGGCCCGGGGGGCTACACCTTC.

The table lists this clone with a few counts. The J gene is TRBJ1-6, the V gene TRBV10-3, with D perhaps TRBD1 (5 bases). Trimming pared 2 bases from V and 2 bases from J, leaving 10 bases between. The CDR3 consists of 16 residues. Germline V gives CDR1 ENHRY, CDR2 SYGVKD. CDR3 DNA sequence: TGTGCCATCAGTGAGAGGGCGGGGGCCTATAATTCACCCCTCCACTTT. Translating gives CAISERAGAYNSPLHF.

This chain links TRBV4-2 with TRBJ1-1, with TRBD1 as a possible D gene (5 bases). CDR1 is LGHNA and CDR2 is YNFKEQ in the germline V gene. The V end lost 1 base, the J end lost 1 base, and 13 bases lay between the germline ends. This CDR3 has 16 amino acids. The CDR3 region is CASSQASGGSNTEAFF. The CDR3 bases are TGTGCCAGCAGCCAAGCCTCGGGGGGTTCGAACACTGAAGCTTTCTTT.

This chain's CDR3 is CASSQQGTWHGYTF. The CDR3, as DNA: TGCGCCAGCAGCCAACAGGGGACCTGGCATGGCTACACCTTC. V and J are TRBV4-3 and TRBJ1-2; D may be TRBD1 (6 bases). Germline V gene sequence: CDR1 LGHNA, CDR2 YSLEER. CDR3 length: 14 amino acids. Trimming took off 2 bases at V and 6 bases at J, with 13 bases between the two ends.

The chain uses TRBV10-3 and TRBJ2-2; tentatively, D is TRBD1 (6 bases). With 10 bases removed from V and 0 bases from J, the gap between germline ends came to 12 bases. The CDR3 is 14 residues long. Germline V gene sequence: CDR1 ENHRY, CDR2 SYGVKD. The DNA for the CDR3 is TGTGCCACACGGACAGAATCGAACACCGGGGAGCTGTTTTTT. Amino acids: CATRTESNTGELFF.

The chain links TRBV2 to TRBJ1-1; 12 bases line up with TRBD1. V lost 5 bases to trimming and J lost 4 bases; unmatched junction nucleotides: 5. CDR1 SNHLY and CDR2 FYNNEI come from the germline V gene. The CDR3 length is 15 residues. The CDR3 DNA follows: TGTGCCAGCAGTAGGGACAGGGGGCGGAGCACTGAAGCTTTCTTT. Amino acid sequence: CASSRDRGRSTEAFF. Combining the CDR3 with reference TRBV2 and TRBJ1-1 gives the whole variable domain EPEVTQTPSHQVTQMGQEVILRCVPISNHLYFYWYRQILGQKVEFLVSFYNNEISEKSEIFDDQFSVERPDGSNFTLKIRSTKLEDSAMYFCASSRDRGRSTEAFFGQGTRLTVV.

The rearrangement joins TRBV19 to TRBJ2-7; D possibly matches TRBD1 or TRBD2 (5 bases each). V lost 3 bases and J 6 bases, leaving 12 bases between the germline ends. The length of the CDR3 is 13 residues. CDR1 LNHDA and CDR2 SQIVND come from the germline V gene (reference sequence). The CDR3 DNA reads TGTGCCAGTAGTATCCGGGACCCTACCGAGCAGTACTTC. Amino acid sequence: CASSIRDPTEQYF.

This clone has more than one count but fewer than ten. V is TRBV7-2 and J is TRBJ2-7; TRBD2 is a possible D gene (7 bases). Germline assignment: CDR1 SGHTA and CDR2 FQGNSA. The V and J ends lost 6 bases and 7 bases respectively, with 22 bases between them. This CDR3 contains 15 residues. For the CDR3, the DNA is TGTGCCAGCAGAGGGAGTGGGGGGGCAACGAGGGAGCAGTACTTC. It encodes CASRGSGGATREQYF.

The gene calls are TRBV10-1 and TRBJ1-2; D is perhaps TRBD1 (6 bases). The CDR3 loop spans 14 amino acids. V dropped 2 bases and J dropped 5 bases, with 12 bases sitting between them. Germline V gene sequence: CDR1 WNHNN, CDR2 SYGVQD (reference sequence). CDR3 coding DNA: TGCGCCAGCAGTGAGAGTAACAGGGATTATGGCTACACCTTC. This gives the protein CASSESNRDYGYTF.

The genes are TRBV2 and TRBJ1-3; D is ambiguous. CDR1 is SNHLY, CDR2 FYNNEI, per germline. This CDR3 has 15 amino acids. V lost 1 base to trimming and J lost 4 bases, with 11 bases between them. The CDR3 sequence: CASSEGLVAGNTIYF. The CDR3 coding sequence is TGTGCCAGCAGTGAAGGGTTAGTCGCGGGAAACACCATATATTTT.

This chain connects TRBV5-1 to TRBJ1-2; D not resolved. Germline values: CDR1 SGHRS, CDR2 YFSETQ. The CDR3 is 16 amino acids. V gave up 2 bases and J gave up 1 base, with 15 bases separating them. CDR3 sequence: CASSFSVLGGNYGYTF. The CDR3 nucleotides read TGCGCCAGCAGCTTCTCGGTCCTTGGCGGTAACTATGGCTACACCTTC.

The V call is TRBV28, the J call TRBJ2-3; D is undetermined. V lost 1 base, J lost 6 bases, and 5 bases lay in between. This CDR3 is built from 12 residues. Germline V gene lookup returns CDR1 MDHEN and CDR2 SYDVKM. CDR3: CASSLSQDTQYF. The CDR3 nucleotides read TGTGCCAGCAGTTTATCGCAGGATACGCAGTATTTT.

V gene TRBV7-8 combines with J gene TRBJ2-2; 9 positions match TRBD2. Trimming at V came to 5 bases and at J to 4 bases, leaving 8 bases not matched to a gene. The germline gives CDR1 SGHVS, CDR2 FQNEAQ. The CDR3 contains 16 residues. The CDR3 protein is CASSHYSGGGTGELFF. The CDR3 nucleotides are TGTGCCAGCAGCCACTATAGCGGGGGTGGCACCGGGGAGCTGTTTTTT.

The rearrangement links TRBV5-1 to TRBJ2-3, with 7 nucleotides matching TRBD2. The CDR3 covers 14 residues. The germline V gene encodes CDR1 SGHRS and CDR2 YFSETQ. V trimming: 4 bases; J trimming: 1 base; junction bases outside the gene matches: 3. The DNA for the CDR3 is TGCGCCAGCAGCGACAGCGGGGGCACAGATACGCAGTATTTT. As protein: CASSDSGGTDTQYF.

V usage is TRBV5-1 and J usage is TRBJ2-5; D is undetermined. From germline, CDR1 is SGHRS and CDR2 YFSETQ. This CDR3 is 14 amino acids long. V was trimmed by 3 bases and J by 5 bases, leaving 14 bases between them. The CDR3 coding sequence is TGCGCCAGCAGCTCCCCAGGTATGCCGGAGACCCAGTACTTC. Its translation: CASSSPGMPETQYF.

This clone was detected once. The V call is TRBV19, the J call TRBJ1-5; tentatively, D is TRBD1 (6 bases). The CDR3 is 13 residues long. The germline V gene encodes CDR1 LNHDA and CDR2 SQIVND (reference sequence). V was pared by 5 bases and J by 9 bases, with 14 bases between. CDR3 DNA: TGTGCCAGTAGTCCCCTCCGGGGGCGGCCCCAGCATTTT. It encodes CASSPLRGRPQHF. The complete variable domain, with remaining parts taken from reference TRBV19 and TRBJ1-5, reads DGGITQSPKYLFRKEGQNVTLSCEQNLNHDAMYWYRQDPGQGLRLIYYSQIVNDFQKGDIAEGYSVSREKKESFPLTVTSAQKNPTAFYLCASSPLRGRPQHFGDGTRLSIL.

V is TRBV6-5 and J is TRBJ1-1; 7 bases are shared with TRBD1. V lost 5 bases to trimming and J lost 5 bases; unmatched junction nucleotides: 11. The CDR3 extends over 15 amino acids. From germline, CDR1 is MNHEY and CDR2 SVGAGI. CDR3 sequence: CASSQSGQLGTEAFF. For the CDR3, the DNA is TGTGCCAGCAGTCAATCGGGACAGTTGGGGACTGAAGCTTTCTTT.

V and J are TRBV4-2 and TRBJ1-6; D call uncertain. V lost 0 bases and J lost 7, with 10 bases in between. This CDR3 contains 15 residues. Germline CDR1 and CDR2: LGHNA and YNFKEQ. The CDR3 DNA follows: TGTGCCAGCAGCCAAGAGGGGAAAGGCAATTCACCCCTCCACTTT. Encoded protein: CASSQEGKGNSPLHF.

The chain joins TRBV5-4 to TRBJ2-7; 13 nucleotides line up with TRBD2. Germline assignment: CDR1 SGHNT and CDR2 YYREEE (reference sequence). J gave up 0 bases and V 5 bases, and 5 bases lay outside the gene matches. The CDR3 is 16 amino acids. This CDR3 is CASSLTSGGTSYEQYF. As DNA, the CDR3 is TGTGCCAGCAGTTTGACTAGCGGGGGGACCTCCTACGAGCAGTACTTC.

The rearrangement uses TRBV7-2 and TRBJ2-6, with D maybe TRBD1 (6 bases). Trimming left V 5 bases short and J 3 bases short, with 11 bases between. Germline V CDR1 and CDR2: SGHTA, FQGNSA. This CDR3 comprises 15 residues. The CDR3 region has the DNA TGTGCCAGCAGCGACGGACAGCTTGGGGCCAACGTCCTGACTTTC. Encoded protein: CASSDGQLGANVLTF.

The chain uses TRBV4-1 and TRBJ1-2, with unresolved D. CDR1 and CDR2 (germline): MGHRA, YSYEKL. There are 14 residues in the CDR3. V was trimmed by 0 bases and J by 3 bases, leaving 8 bases between them. CDR3 DNA sequence: TGCGCCAGCAGCCAAGATCGCGGGGACTATGGCTACACCTTC. Translation gives CASSQDRGDYGYTF.